This T cell receptor (beta chain) was profiled in a study of cytomegalovirus exposure and HLA in healthy donors. Note on this clone: Antigen specificity is unknown.

The CDR3 totals 12 residues. The V gene lost 4 bases and the J gene lost 7 bases, with 10 bases spanning the gap. Germline assignment: CDR1 SGHNT and CDR2 YYREEE (reference sequence). Study-level points and caveats: Some public TCRs appeared in many individuals, while most sequences were rare. Researchers counted around 180 TCR beta chains as cytomegalovirus-associated. From TCR beta sequences, most subjects' HLA-A and HLA-B alleles were reportedly predicted accurately.

Likely unrecorded immune exposures existed in these nominally healthy donors. In the PCR, 60 Vbeta and 13 Jbeta primers were used. This table comes from immunoSEQ multiplex PCR, and its TCRdb copy is limited to in-frame clones, with some not included. The sample consists of under 70,000 clones, approximately 82% of them appearing once. The sequence derives from a man between 45 and 60 years old in good health and CMV-seronegative. Material for sequencing was PBMCs. The chain uses TRBV5-4 and TRBJ2-3; D perhaps matches TRBD1 (6 bases). CDR3 protein: CASSPGQNTQYF. Written as DNA, the CDR3 is TGTGCCAGCAGCCCTGGACAGAATACGCAGTATTTT.